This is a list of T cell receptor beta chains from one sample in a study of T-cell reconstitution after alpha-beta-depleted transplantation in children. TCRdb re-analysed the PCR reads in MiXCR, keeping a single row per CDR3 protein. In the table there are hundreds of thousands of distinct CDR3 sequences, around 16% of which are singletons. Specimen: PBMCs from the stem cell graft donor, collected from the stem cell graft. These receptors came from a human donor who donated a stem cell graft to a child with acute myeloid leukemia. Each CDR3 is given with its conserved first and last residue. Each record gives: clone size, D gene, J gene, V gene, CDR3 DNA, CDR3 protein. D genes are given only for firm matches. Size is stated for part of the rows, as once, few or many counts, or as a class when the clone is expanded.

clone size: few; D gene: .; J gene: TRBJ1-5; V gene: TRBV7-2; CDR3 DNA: TGTGCCAGCAAGCCGGGTAGCGGCAATCAGCCCCAGCATTTT; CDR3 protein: CASKPGSGNQPQHF
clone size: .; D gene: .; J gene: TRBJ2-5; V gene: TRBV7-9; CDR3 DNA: TGTGCCAGCAGCTTATTTTCTGGACATCAAGAGACCCAGTACTTC; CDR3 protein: CASSLFSGHQETQYF
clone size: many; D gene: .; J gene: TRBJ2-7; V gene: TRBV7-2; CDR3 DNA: TGTGCCAGCAGTTCATGGGCGTCCTTGGAGCAGTACTTC; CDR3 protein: CASSSWASLEQYF
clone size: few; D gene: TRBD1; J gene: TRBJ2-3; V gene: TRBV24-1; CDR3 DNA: TGTGCCACCAGTGATTTAAGGGGGCTGGGCACAGATACGCAGTATTTT; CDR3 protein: CATSDLRGLGTDTQYF
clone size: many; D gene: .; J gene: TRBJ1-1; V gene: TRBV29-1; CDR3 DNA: TGCAGCGTTGACCCCGACACTGAAGCTTTCTTT; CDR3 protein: CSVDPDTEAFF
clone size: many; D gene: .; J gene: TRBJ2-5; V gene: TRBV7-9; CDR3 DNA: TGTGCCAGCAAAAAGTACCAAGAGACCCAGTACTTC; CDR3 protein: CASKKYQETQYF
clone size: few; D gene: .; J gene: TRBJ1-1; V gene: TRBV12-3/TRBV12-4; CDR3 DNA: TGTGCCAGCAGTCTCCCCCGACGGACCACTGAAGCTTTCTTT; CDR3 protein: CASSLPRRTTEAFF
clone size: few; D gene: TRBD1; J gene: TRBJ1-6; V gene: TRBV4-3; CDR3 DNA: TGCGCCAGCAGCCAAGATCGGGGGACAGTTAATTCACCCCTCCACTTT; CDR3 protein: CASSQDRGTVNSPLHF
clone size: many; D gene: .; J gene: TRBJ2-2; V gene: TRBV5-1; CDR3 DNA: TGCGCCAGCAGCTTGGTTAGGGCGAACACCGGGGAGCTGTTTTTT; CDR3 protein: CASSLVRANTGELFF
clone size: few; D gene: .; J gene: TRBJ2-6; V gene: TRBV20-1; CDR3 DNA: TGCAGTGCTAGAGATATTCAGACCCACTCTGGGGCCAACGTCCTGACTTTC; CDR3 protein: CSARDIQTHSGANVLTF
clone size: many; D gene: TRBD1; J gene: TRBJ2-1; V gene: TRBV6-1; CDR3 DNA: TGTGCCAGCAGCCCTGGGGACAGGGTCAATGAGCAGTTCTTC; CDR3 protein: CASSPGDRVNEQFF
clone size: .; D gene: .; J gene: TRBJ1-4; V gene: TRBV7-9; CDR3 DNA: TGTGCCAGCAGTGGACCGGTTAATGAAAAACTGTTTTTT; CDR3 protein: CASSGPVNEKLFF
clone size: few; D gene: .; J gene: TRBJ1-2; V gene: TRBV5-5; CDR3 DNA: TGTGCCAGCAGCTTGGCCCAGGAGGGGCGGTACTATGGCTACACCTTC; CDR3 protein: CASSLAQEGRYYGYTF
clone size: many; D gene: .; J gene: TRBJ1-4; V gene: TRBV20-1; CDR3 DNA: TGCAGTGGGGCTGCAACTAATGAAAAACTGTTTTTT; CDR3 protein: CSGAATNEKLFF
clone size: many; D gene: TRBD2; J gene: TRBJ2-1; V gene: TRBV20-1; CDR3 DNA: TGCAGTGCTAGTTTTAGTTCGGGGGGGCTACACAATGAGCAGTTCTTC; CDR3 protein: CSASFSSGGLHNEQFF
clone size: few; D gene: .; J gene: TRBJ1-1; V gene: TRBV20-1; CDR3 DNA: TGCAGTGCTAGATTCGGGGGTGGTGGCACTGAAGCTTTCTTT; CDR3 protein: CSARFGGGGTEAFF
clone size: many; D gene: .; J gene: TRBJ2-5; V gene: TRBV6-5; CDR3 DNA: TGTGCCAGCAGTTACTCGGGTGGTGGACAAGAGACCCAGTACTTC; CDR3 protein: CASSYSGGGQETQYF
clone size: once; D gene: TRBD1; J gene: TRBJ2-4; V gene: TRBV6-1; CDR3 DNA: TGTGCCAGCAGTGCCTCAAGGGGGCTAACAGCCAAAAACATTCAGTACTTC; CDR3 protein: CASSASRGLTAKNIQYF
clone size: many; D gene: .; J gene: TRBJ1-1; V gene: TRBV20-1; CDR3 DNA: TGCAGCCCCCCTGCTCGGGTGAACACTGAAGCTTTCTTT; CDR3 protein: CSPPARVNTEAFF
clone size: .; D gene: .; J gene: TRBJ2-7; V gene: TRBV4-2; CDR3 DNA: TGTGCCAGCAGCCAAGTCTCTACAGGGGGTAGCGGGGGAGCAGAGCAGTACTTC; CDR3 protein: CASSQVSTGGSGGAEQYF
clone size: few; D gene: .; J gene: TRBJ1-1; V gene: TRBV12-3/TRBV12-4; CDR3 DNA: TGTGCCAGCAGTTTTTTTGAGAACACTGAAGCTTTCTTT; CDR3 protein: CASSFFENTEAFF
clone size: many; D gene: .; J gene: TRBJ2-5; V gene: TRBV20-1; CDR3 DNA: TGCAGTGCTAGGGGCTCCGGGGACTTGCAGTACTTC; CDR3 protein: CSARGSGDLQYF
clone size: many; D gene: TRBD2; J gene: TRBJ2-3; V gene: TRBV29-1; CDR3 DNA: TGCAGCGTTTACTCCACTGAGCGGGGGGACCGGACAGATACGCAGTATTTT; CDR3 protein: CSVYSTERGDRTDTQYF
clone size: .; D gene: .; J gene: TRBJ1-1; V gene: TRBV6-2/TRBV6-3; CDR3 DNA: TGTGCCAGCACTTTCAGGACGAACACTGAAGCTTTCTTT; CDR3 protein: CASTFRTNTEAFF
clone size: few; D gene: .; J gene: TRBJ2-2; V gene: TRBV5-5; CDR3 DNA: TGTGCCAGCAGCTTTGTTGAGGCCGGGGAGCTGTTTTTT; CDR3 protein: CASSFVEAGELFF
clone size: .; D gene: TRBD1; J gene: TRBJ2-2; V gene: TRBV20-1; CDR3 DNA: TGCAGTGCTAGAGCCCCGGACAGGGCAAACACCGGGGAGCTGTTTTTT; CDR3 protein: CSARAPDRANTGELFF
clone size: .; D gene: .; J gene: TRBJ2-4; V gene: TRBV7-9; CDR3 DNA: TGTGCCAGCAGTCAGGGAGATACCAAAAACATTCAGTACTTC; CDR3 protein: CASSQGDTKNIQYF
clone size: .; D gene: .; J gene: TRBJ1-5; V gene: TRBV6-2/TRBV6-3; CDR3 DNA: TGTGCCAGCAGTTTCGGGGACACCGGCAATCAGCCCCAGCATTTT; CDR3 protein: CASSFGDTGNQPQHF
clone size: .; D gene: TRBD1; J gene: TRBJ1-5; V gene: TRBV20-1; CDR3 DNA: TGCAGTGCGAGACAGGGCCTAAATCAGCCCCAGCATTTT; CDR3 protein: CSARQGLNQPQHF
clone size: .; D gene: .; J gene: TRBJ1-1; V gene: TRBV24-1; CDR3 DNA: TGTGCCACCAGTGATTCCGACACGCAGGGAGCTTTCTTT; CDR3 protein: CATSDSDTQGAFF
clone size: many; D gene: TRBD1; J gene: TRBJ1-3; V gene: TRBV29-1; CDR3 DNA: TGCAGCGTTGAGGGACAGAACGGAAACACCATATATTTT; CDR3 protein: CSVEGQNGNTIYF
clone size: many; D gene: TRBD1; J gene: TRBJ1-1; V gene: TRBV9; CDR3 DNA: TGTGCCAGCAGCTTAACCGGGACAGGGAGGACTGAAGCTTTCTTT; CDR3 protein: CASSLTGTGRTEAFF
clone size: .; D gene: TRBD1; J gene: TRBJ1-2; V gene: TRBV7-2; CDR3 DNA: TGTGCTCTTTTACGGACAGGCCAAAACGATTATGGCTACACCTTC; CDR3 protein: CALLRTGQNDYGYTF
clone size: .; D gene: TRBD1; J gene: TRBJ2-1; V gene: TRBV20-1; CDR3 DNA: TGCAGTGCTCGCCAAGGGGCGGACAGGCTCTACAATGAGCAGTTCTTC; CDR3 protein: CSARQGADRLYNEQFF
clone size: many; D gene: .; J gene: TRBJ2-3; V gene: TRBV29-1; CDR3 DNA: TGCAGCGTTGTGTCCCGAGTTGATACGCAGTATTTT; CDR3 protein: CSVVSRVDTQYF
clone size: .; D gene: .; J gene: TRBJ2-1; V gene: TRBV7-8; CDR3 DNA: TGTGCCAGCAGCAAGGGATTATCCAAAAACAATGAGCAGTTCTTC; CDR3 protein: CASSKGLSKNNEQFF
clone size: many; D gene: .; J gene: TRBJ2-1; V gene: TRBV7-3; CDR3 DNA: TGTGCCAGCAGCTTAGGTCTAGTCGGGCAGCAAGCTGAGCAGTTCTTC; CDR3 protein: CASSLGLVGQQAEQFF
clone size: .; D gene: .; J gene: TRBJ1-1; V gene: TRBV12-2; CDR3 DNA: TGTAGGGGGCGCAATCGGGAGAGAGATGGGATCGGTGAAGCTTTCTTT; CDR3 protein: CRGRNRERDGIGEAFF
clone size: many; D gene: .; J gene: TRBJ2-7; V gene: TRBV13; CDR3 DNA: TGTGCCAGCAGCCTAGGAATGTCCCCCTACGAGCAGTACTTC; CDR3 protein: CASSLGMSPYEQYF
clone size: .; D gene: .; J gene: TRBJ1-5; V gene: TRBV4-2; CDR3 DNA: TGTGCCAGCAGCGGACATACCGGCAATCAGCCCCAGCATTTT; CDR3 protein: CASSGHTGNQPQHF
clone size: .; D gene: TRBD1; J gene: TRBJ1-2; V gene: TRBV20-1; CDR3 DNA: TGCAGTGCTAGAGCCTCCGGGACAGCAATAAGGGGTGGCTACACCTTC; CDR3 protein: CSARASGTAIRGGYTF
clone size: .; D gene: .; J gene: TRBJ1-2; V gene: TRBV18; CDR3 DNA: TGTGCCAGCTCACCCCGCGGACTGATCCGGTACGGCTACACCTTC; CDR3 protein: CASSPRGLIRYGYTF
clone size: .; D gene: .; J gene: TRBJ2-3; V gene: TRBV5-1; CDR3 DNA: TGCGCCAGCAGCCCAGCACGTCGCACAGATACGCAGTATTTT; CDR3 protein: CASSPARRTDTQYF